The 6 T cell receptor beta chains below come from one sample, sequenced in a study of blood T cell repertoires in COVID-19. The assay was immunoSEQ multiplex PCR, and TCRdb's table has in-frame clones only and misses some. The repertoire holds 40,000 to 55,000 clones, with about 83% as singletons. The sequencing sample was made of peripheral blood. Every receptor here comes from a human donor in a cohort sampled during active COVID-19.

The chain links TRBV10-2 to TRBJ2-3; TRBD2 agrees at 8 bases. The junction had 6 bases not matched to a gene; V was cut back by 3 bases and J by 1 base. CDR1 WSHSY and CDR2 SAAADI come from the germline V gene. The length of the CDR3 is 16 residues. For the CDR3, the DNA is TGCGCCAGCAGTGAAGGGGGGCGGGAGGGCACAGATACGCAGTATTTT. It encodes CASSEGGREGTDTQYF.

The CDR3 DNA is TGTGCCAGCAGCTCGGGACAGGGGGCCTGGGATACGCAGTATTTT. As protein: CASSSGQGAWDTQYF. This chain links TRBV7-9 with TRBJ2-3; 12 nucleotides line up with TRBD1. The CDR3 extends over 15 amino acids. J lost 6 bases, V lost 4 bases, and 5 bases had no gene match. CDR1 and CDR2 from the germline V gene are SEHNR and FQNEAQ (reference sequence).

The chain links TRBV29-1 to TRBJ2-5; weak D call: TRBD2 (6 bases). V lost 4 bases and J lost 9, with 21 bases in between. CDR1 and CDR2 from the germline V gene are SQVTM and ANQGSEA. The CDR3 covers 14 residues. Here the CDR3 DNA reads TGCAGCGTTGTAGTGTTCGGGGACGGGGGAGCCCAGTACTTC. This translates into CSVVVFGDGGAQYF.

This chain uses TRBV7-3 with TRBJ1-2; maybe TRBD1 (6 bases). The V and J ends lost 0 bases and 2 bases respectively, with 10 bases between them. The germline V gene encodes CDR1 SGHTA and CDR2 FQGTGA. The CDR3 is 15 residues long. The CDR3 coding sequence is TGTGCCAGCAGCTTAACGGGCAGGGGAAACTATGGCTACACCTTC. The encoded protein is CASSLTGRGNYGYTF.

The genes are TRBV3-1 (or the pseudogene TRBV3-2) and TRBJ1-1, with 11 bases fitting TRBD1. The CDR3 sequence is 18 residues long. In germline, CDR1 is LGHDT, CDR2 YNNKEL (reference sequence). Losses at the gene ends were 4 bases for V and 5 bases for J; bases not matched to a gene: 15. CDR3: CASSPVKSDRGRSTEAFF. CDR3 DNA sequence: TGTGCCAGCAGCCCAGTTAAATCGGACAGGGGGCGTTCAACTGAAGCTTTCTTT.

The rearrangement links TRBV28 to TRBJ2-7; 7 bases are a match to TRBD1. This CDR3 comprises 15 residues. Per the germline V gene, CDR1 is MDHEN and CDR2 is SYDVKM. V lost 3 bases, J lost 1 base, and 6 bases stayed unmatched. As DNA, the CDR3 is TGTGCCAGCAGTTTTTCTCCGGGACAGTCCTACGAGCAGTACTTC. Its protein is CASSFSPGQSYEQYF.